These 22 T cell receptor beta chains originate from one sample sequenced in a study of PD-1 blockade in classical Hodgkin lymphoma. All trial patients relapsed after autologous stem cell transplantation. Assay: immunoSEQ multiplex PCR; the TCRdb copy retains only in-frame clones and omits some. The table includes 30,000 or so clones, 75% to 85% detected once. The sequencing used peripheral blood mononuclear cells (PBMCs), collected at baseline. The source of these receptors is a human donor with classical Hodgkin lymphoma.

The chain couples TRBV29-1 to TRBJ2-2; D gene uncertain. Trimming left V 2 bases short and J 4 bases short, with 2 bases between. CDR1 is SQVTM, CDR2 ANQGSEA, per germline. The CDR3 runs 11 residues. The CDR3 nucleotides are TGCAGCGTTGAAACCACCGGGGAGCTGTTTTTT. This encodes CSVETTGELFF.

The gene calls are TRBV7-3 and TRBJ2-2, with TRBD1 matching 8 bases. J was trimmed by 5 bases and V by 3 bases; bases with no gene match: 5. Germline V lookup: CDR1 SGHTA, CDR2 FQGTGA. The CDR3 sequence is 15 residues long. The CDR3 loop reads CASSFDRGNTGELFF. The DNA of the CDR3 is TGTGCCAGCAGCTTCGACAGGGGAAATACCGGGGAGCTGTTTTTT.

CDR3 DNA sequence: TGTGCCGGGAATTATTTCGGTGCCGGGGAGCTGTTTTTT. Protein sequence: CAGNYFGAGELFF. The V call is TRBV30, the J call TRBJ2-2; D is unresolved. Trimming left V 8 bases short and J 6 bases short, with 16 bases between. In germline, CDR1 is GTSNPN, CDR2 SVGIG (reference sequence). The CDR3 length is 13 residues. The full variable domain, in which reference TRBV30 and TRBJ2-2 provide the parts outside the CDR3, is SQTIHQWPATLVQPVGSPLSLECTVEGTSNPNLYWYRQAAGRGLQLLFYSVGIGQISSEVPQNLSASRPQDRQFILSSKKLLLSDSGFYLCAGNYFGAGELFFGEGSRLTVL.

This sequence joins TRBV9 and TRBJ1-5; tentatively, D is TRBD1 (5 bases). The germline gives CDR1 SGDLS, CDR2 YYNGEE. The CDR3 is made up of 18 amino acids. The V gene lost 2 bases and the J gene lost 2 bases, with 20 bases spanning the gap. The CDR3 sequence is CASSVLGQQKGGNQPQHF. The CDR3 bases are TGTGCCAGCAGCGTTTTGGGGCAGCAAAAGGGCGGCAATCAGCCCCAGCATTTT.

This clone showed up just a few times. The genes are TRBV27 and TRBJ1-6; 9 bases fit TRBD1. The CDR3 has 15 amino acids. V lost 6 bases and J lost 10; bases outside the gene matches: 10. The germline V gene encodes CDR1 MNHEY and CDR2 SMNVEV (reference sequence). The CDR3 is CASSQRDRVWSPLHF. The CDR3 nucleotides are TGTGCCAGCAGCCAAAGGGACAGGGTTTGGTCACCCCTCCACTTT.

This chain connects TRBV6-5 to TRBJ2-1; D remains unclear. V shed 1 base and J shed 5 bases, with 9 bases lying between them. Germline V lookup: CDR1 MNHEY, CDR2 SVGAGI. This CDR3 spans 14 amino acids. As DNA, the CDR3 is TGTGCCAGCAGTTACTTGAACACCGACAATGAGCAGTTCTTC. Its protein is CASSYLNTDNEQFF.

This chain links TRBV4-3 with TRBJ2-1; TRBD2 matches 8 bases. Losses at the gene ends were 0 bases for V and 4 bases for J; bases not matched to a gene: 11. This CDR3 has 18 residues. Germline V lookup: CDR1 LGHNA, CDR2 YSLEER. The CDR3 loop is CASSQDRGYSGVYNEQFF. The CDR3 region has the DNA TGCGCCAGCAGCCAAGATCGCGGGTATAGCGGGGTTTACAATGAGCAGTTCTTC.

The CDR3 DNA is TGTGCCAGCACAGCTCAGGGCCACGAGCAGTACTTC. It codes for CASTAQGHEQYF. The V gene is TRBV2, the J gene TRBJ2-7; possible D gene TRBD1, 5 bases. The germline V gene encodes CDR1 SNHLY and CDR2 FYNNEI. This CDR3 region has 12 residues. The V and J ends lost 7 bases and 5 bases respectively, with 12 bases between them.

The CDR3 DNA reads as TGTGCCAGCAGCTTAGCATGGAATTCACCCCTCCACTTT. Its translation: CASSLAWNSPLHF. The rearrangement uses TRBV7-2 and TRBJ1-6; D is undetermined. Germline V gives CDR1 SGHTA, CDR2 FQGNSA. V lost 0 bases and J 7 bases, leaving 4 bases between the germline ends. The CDR3 covers 13 residues.

The chain carries TRBV6-5 and TRBJ1-3; D gene uncertain. The CDR3 contains 14 residues. V gave up 6 bases and J gave up 0 bases, with 9 bases separating them. The germline gives CDR1 MNHEY, CDR2 SVGAGI. The CDR3 spells CASRLLSSGNTIYF. In DNA, the CDR3 is TGTGCCAGCAGGCTCCTGAGCTCTGGAAACACCATATATTTT.

The chain couples TRBV2 to TRBJ2-2; D may be TRBD1 (5 bases). The CDR3 totals 13 residues. Germline V CDR1 and CDR2: SNHLY, FYNNEI. The V gene lost 6 bases and the J gene lost 6 bases, with 11 bases spanning the gap. The DNA of the CDR3 is TGTGCCAGCAGGGCCAGGGAAGCCGGGGAGCTGTTTTTT. The encoded protein is CASRAREAGELFF. The full variable domain, its missing parts supplied by reference TRBV2 and TRBJ2-2, is EPEVTQTPSHQVTQMGQEVILRCVPISNHLYFYWYRQILGQKVEFLVSFYNNEISEKSEIFDDQFSVERPDGSNFTLKIRSTKLEDSAMYFCASRAREAGELFFGEGSRLTVL.

This chain connects TRBV7-3 to TRBJ1-2; D may be TRBD1 (6 bases). The CDR3 is made up of 13 amino acids. From germline, CDR1 is SGHTA and CDR2 FQGTGA. With 5 bases removed from V and 8 bases from J, the gap between germline ends came to 15 bases. The CDR3 protein is CASSIQGSGGYTF. CDR3 bases: TGTGCCAGCAGCATACAGGGCAGCGGCGGCTACACCTTC.

This chain connects TRBV28 to TRBJ1-2; D gene uncertain. The CDR3 sequence is 12 residues long. V shed 2 bases and J shed 9 bases, with 10 bases lying between them. Looked up from germline, CDR1 is MDHEN and CDR2 is SYDVKM. CDR3 DNA: TGTGCCAGCAGTTTAAAAGTGCCGAGCTACACCTTC. It translates to CASSLKVPSYTF.

This chain links TRBV5-6 with TRBJ2-7; no clear D. Looked up from germline, CDR1 is SGHDT and CDR2 is YYEEEE. V lost 0 bases and J 6 bases, leaving 10 bases between the germline ends. The CDR3 runs 13 residues. This CDR3 is CASSLGKGIEQYF. CDR3 DNA: TGTGCCAGCAGCTTGGGAAAGGGAATCGAGCAGTACTTC.

This chain links TRBV2 with TRBJ1-2; possibly TRBD1 for D (6 bases). The V end was cut by 7 bases, the J end by 7 bases, with 16 bases between. There are 13 residues in the CDR3. Germline CDR1 and CDR2: SNHLY and FYNNEI. The CDR3 loop reads CASTSSRGGGYTF. CDR3 sequence (DNA): TGTGCCAGCACTTCTTCCAGGGGAGGTGGCTACACCTTC.

CDR3: CASSLWNRGGDAFF. In DNA, the CDR3 is TGTGCCAGCAGTTTATGGAACAGGGGCGGGGATGCTTTCTTT. The chain employs TRBV27 and TRBJ1-1; 7 bases are shared with TRBD1. In germline, CDR1 is MNHEY, CDR2 SMNVEV (reference sequence). V shed 1 base and J 11 bases; nucleotides not matched to a gene: 10. The CDR3 is 14 residues long.

The chain has TRBV6-6 and TRBJ2-7; D is perhaps TRBD2 (5 bases). This CDR3 contains 15 residues. CDR1 is MNHNY, CDR2 SVGAGI, per germline (reference sequence). Trimming pared 5 bases from V and 7 bases from J, leaving 21 bases between. CDR3 sequence: CASSVDSARVHEQYF. The DNA of the CDR3 is TGTGCCAGCAGTGTGGACTCCGCCCGCGTACATGAGCAGTACTTC.

The V call is TRBV27, the J call TRBJ2-3, with D perhaps matching TRBD2 (5 bases). Germline CDR1 and CDR2: MNHEY and SMNVEV (reference sequence). CDR3 length: 15 amino acids. V shed 1 base and J shed 2 bases, with 10 bases lying between them. CDR3 residues: CASSLFGLLTDTQYF. The CDR3 bases are TGTGCCAGCAGTTTATTTGGACTCCTCACAGATACGCAGTATTTT.

This chain joins TRBV9 and TRBJ1-3, with unresolved D. Trimming left V 0 bases short and J 0 bases short, with 10 bases between. This CDR3 is 16 amino acids long. From germline, CDR1 is SGDLS and CDR2 YYNGEE. CDR3 region: CASSVGDFGSGNTIYF. DNA of the CDR3: TGTGCCAGCAGCGTAGGTGACTTCGGCTCTGGAAACACCATATATTTT.

This clone was recorded a few times. The V and J genes are TRBV19 and TRBJ1-1, with D unresolved. CDR1 is LNHDA and CDR2 is SQIVND in the germline V gene (reference sequence). The ends were cut back, 4 bases at V and 2 bases at J, with 5 bases in the middle. CDR3 length equals 12 residues. CDR3 DNA sequence: TGTGCCAGTAGTAAAGACAACACTGAAGCTTTCTTT. Its protein is CASSKDNTEAFF.

V gene TRBV4-3 combines with J gene TRBJ2-5; 9 nucleotides match TRBD2. Germline-derived CDR1 and CDR2 are LGHNA and YSLEER. Germline trimming cut 4 bases from V and 4 bases from J; bases unmatched to any gene: 7. The length of the CDR3 is 15 residues. The DNA of the CDR3 is TGCGCCAGCAGCCCTAGCGGGACTTTACGAGAGACCCAGTACTTC. Translating gives CASSPSGTLRETQYF.

This clone was observed a single time. This chain joins TRBV7-9 and TRBJ2-1, with TRBD2 matching over 7 bases. The V gene's germline CDR1 is SEHNR and CDR2 FQNEAQ (reference sequence). V lost 3 bases, J lost 8 bases, and 7 bases stayed unmatched. The CDR3 covers 14 residues. This CDR3 is CASSLDGGFDEQFF. The CDR3, as DNA: TGTGCCAGCAGCTTGGACGGGGGGTTCGATGAGCAGTTCTTC.